Described below is a single T cell receptor (beta chain) sequence and its context. Its target is not known. Per germline, CDR1 MNHEY and CDR2 SVGAGI. The V end was cut by 6 bases, the J end by 8 bases, with 19 bases between. The CDR3 runs 15 residues. This sample was included in a study of T cell responses to AZD1222 COVID-19 vaccine. Study conclusions and caveats: It was only after the peak T cell response that any repertoires were sampled. Variant regions that are unmutated are reportedly the target of nearly half of spike-specific TCRs. Baseline seropositives among AZD1222 recipients totaled only six or seven. Compared with day 0, the breadth and depth of the Spike-specific TCR repertoire rose significantly after two doses of AZD1222.

Clones were read by immunoSEQ multiplex PCR, and TCRdb kept only the in-frame ones, dropping some. The profile covers 100,000 to 150,000 clones, with roughly nine tenths appearing a single time and 7.2% taken by the ten largest. The source is an adult in good health. The J gene is TRBJ1-4, the V gene TRBV6-5; D gene ambiguous. Sequenced here: peripheral blood, sampled on day 0 of AZD1222 vaccination. The CDR3 spells CASRLFPGSSEKLFF. The CDR3 DNA reads TGTGCCAGCAGACTTTTTCCCGGGAGTTCGGAAAAACTGTTTTTT.